The following is a TCR beta chain sequence with its context. The sample originates from a study of blood T cell repertoires in COVID-19. Study information: There were acute and convalescent COVID-19 samples, and they came from the United States, Italy and Spain.

In the authors' methods: Amplification from reference gene primers served as the basis for estimated nucleated cell counts. Some clones are missing from TCRdb's copy, which holds only in-frame ones; the method was immunoSEQ multiplex PCR. Clone size and V and J calls were adopted from that table, with D and trimming inferred from the DNA. The sample includes around 260,000 clones, roughly 83% of them seen just once. CDR3 length: 14 amino acids. Trimming removed 4 bases from V and 5 bases from J, with 11 bases in between. Germline loops: CDR1 SGHDN, CDR2 FVKESK. The J gene is TRBJ2-2, the V gene TRBV14; perhaps TRBD1 as D (5 bases). The material sequenced was peripheral blood. This TCR was sampled from a man between 60 and 75 years old who had recovered from COVID-19. CDR3 amino acids: CASSLKRGTGELFF. For the CDR3, the DNA is TGTGCCAGCAGCCTTAAAAGGGGTACCGGGGAGCTGTTTTTT.